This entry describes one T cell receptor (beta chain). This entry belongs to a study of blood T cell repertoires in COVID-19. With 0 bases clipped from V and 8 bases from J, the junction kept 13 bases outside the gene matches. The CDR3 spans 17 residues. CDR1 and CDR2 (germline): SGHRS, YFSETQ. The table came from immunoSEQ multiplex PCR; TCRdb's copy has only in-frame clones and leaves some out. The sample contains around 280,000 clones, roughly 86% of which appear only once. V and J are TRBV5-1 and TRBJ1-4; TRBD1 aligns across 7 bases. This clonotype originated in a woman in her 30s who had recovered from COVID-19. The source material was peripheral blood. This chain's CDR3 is CASSLAVPDRAGEKLFF. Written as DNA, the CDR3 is TGCGCCAGCAGCTTGGCCGTTCCCGACAGGGCGGGGGAAAAACTGTTTTTT.